The TCR beta chain described here comes from a study of blood T cell repertoires in COVID-19. Study details: Sites across the United States, Italy and Spain contributed samples from acute and convalescent COVID-19. Sample material is recorded as cDNA or gDNA derived from T cells, B-cell-depleted T cells, or PBMCs.

The germline gives CDR1 KGHSH, CDR2 LQKENI. The CDR3 has 17 residues. Trimming took 0 bases from V and 4 from J; bases not matched to a gene: 6. Per the original methods: Counts of nucleated cells, estimated from reference gene primer amplification, were obtained. Sequencing was performed with immunoSEQ multiplex PCR; in TCRdb, only in-frame clones are kept and a portion is missing. The D gene and trimming were derived from the DNA, and the V and J assignments and clone size from that table. The repertoire holds 80,000 or so clones, with 60% to 75% as singletons. The chain employs TRBV18 and TRBJ1-1; 12 bases are shared with TRBD1. The origin of this receptor is a middle-aged man with active or convalescent COVID-19. Material: peripheral blood. As DNA, the CDR3 is TGTGCCAGCTCACCACCTGGGACAGGGGGCGCGAGCACTGAAGCTTTCTTT. Translated: CASSPPGTGGASTEAFF.